These 14 T cell receptor beta chains share one sample of origin, sequenced in a study of T-cell memory formation after mild COVID-19. TCRdb called the 5' RACE reads again in MiXCR, with one record for every CDR3 protein. This sample has approximately 100,000 distinct CDR3 sequences, with around 10% found just once. The sequenced material came from PBMCs or a T cell subset sorted from them (not recorded which). These receptor sequences come from a man younger than 35 who had mild COVID-19 (a few samples of this study predate the infection). Cell type and time point are not known.

This clonotype was observed a few times. This sequence joins TRBV4-1 and TRBJ2-5, with D uncertain. Germline-derived CDR1 and CDR2 are MGHRA and YSYEKL. The CDR3 extends over 15 amino acids. The V gene lost 1 base and the J gene lost 1 base, with 10 bases spanning the gap. In DNA form, the CDR3 reads TGCGCCAGCAGCCAAGTTGTCTTACCCCAAGAGACCCAGTACTTC. It encodes CASSQVVLPQETQYF.

V usage is TRBV12-3 or TRBV12-4 and J usage is TRBJ2-6; a weak D match, TRBD1 (6 bases). The CDR3 extends over 18 amino acids. Trimming left V 4 bases short and J 0 bases short, with 16 bases between. The CDR3 DNA is TGTGCCAGCAGTTCCCGGACAGCCTCCAGCTCTGGGGCCAACGTCCTGACTTTC. Translating it yields CASSSRTASSSGANVLTF.

In this sample, this clonotype turned up many times. This chain connects TRBV7-9 to TRBJ2-3, with D uncertain. This CDR3 comprises 16 residues. Trimming shortened V by 2 bases and J by 0 bases, and 12 bases separated the two germline ends. CDR1 is SEHNR and CDR2 is FQNEAQ in the germline V gene (reference sequence). The CDR3 here is CASSLYVVASTDTQYF. CDR3 bases: TGTGCCAGCAGCTTATACGTCGTGGCTAGCACAGATACGCAGTATTTT.

This clonotype was detected only a few times. The V gene is TRBV7-2, the J gene TRBJ1-6; D is ambiguous. The V end lost 2 bases, the J end lost 9 bases, and 17 bases lay between the germline ends. CDR3 length: 16 residues. Germline loops: CDR1 SGHTA, CDR2 FQGNSA. The CDR3 coding sequence is TGTGCCAGCAGCTTATCCTCGATAGGGATGACTTCACCCCTCCACTTT. As protein: CASSLSSIGMTSPLHF.

This clonotype was seen a handful of times. The chain combines TRBV15 with TRBJ2-7, with D maybe TRBD2 (5 bases). This CDR3 is 13 amino acids long. CDR1 and CDR2 (germline): LNHNV, YYDKDF (reference sequence). V shed 5 bases and J shed 3 bases, with 11 bases lying between them. The DNA for the CDR3 is TGTGCCACCAGCGGGAGCGTAGGCTACGAGCAGTACTTC. Translating it yields CATSGSVGYEQYF.

The chain couples TRBV9 to TRBJ2-7; D perhaps matches TRBD1 (6 bases). From germline, CDR1 is SGDLS and CDR2 YYNGEE. The CDR3 spans 15 residues. Trimming removed 4 bases from V and 0 bases from J, with 14 bases in between. The CDR3 region is CASSSREGDSYEQYF. Here the CDR3 DNA reads TGTGCCAGCAGCTCGAGAGAGGGGGACTCCTACGAGCAGTACTTC. The full variable domain, with the rest looked up from reference TRBV9 and TRBJ2-7, is DSGVTQTPKHLITATGQRVTLRCSPRSGDLSVYWYQQSLDQGLQFLIQYYNGEERAKGNILERFSAQQFPDLHSELNLSSLELGDSALYFCASSSREGDSYEQYFGPGTRLTVT.

This chain uses TRBV2 with TRBJ2-5; D gene ambiguous. Germline CDR1 and CDR2: SNHLY and FYNNEI. V was pared by 2 bases and J by 3 bases, with 13 bases between. The CDR3 runs to 15 residues. In nucleotides, the CDR3 is TGTGCCAGCAGTGAAAGCGCAGCCGCCAAAGAGACCCAGTACTTC. Residues: CASSESAAAKETQYF.

This clonotype was observed once. The chain has TRBV4-3 and TRBJ2-7, with D possibly matching TRBD1 (6 bases). The CDR3 is 14 amino acids. Trimming cost V 0 bases and J 5 bases, with 11 bases left between them. Germline-derived CDR1 and CDR2 are LGHNA and YSLEER. The CDR3 region has the DNA TGCGCCAGCAGCCAAGATAAAGGGGGAAACGAGCAGTACTTC. Amino acid sequence: CASSQDKGGNEQYF.

A few counts support this clonotype. The V call is TRBV11-2, the J call TRBJ2-1; 7 bases are shared with TRBD2. V was clipped by 4 bases and J by 6 bases; unmatched bases: 3. This CDR3 has 13 amino acids. The germline gives CDR1 SGHAT, CDR2 FQNNGV. The DNA of the CDR3 is TGTGCCAGCAGCTGGACTAGGATCAATGAGCAGTTCTTC. Amino acid sequence: CASSWTRINEQFF. The full variable domain, completed using reference TRBV11-2 and TRBJ2-1, is EAGVAQSPRYKIIEKRQSVAFWCNPISGHATLYWYQQILGQGPKLLIQFQNNGVVDDSQLPKDRFSAERLKGVDSTLKIQPAKLEDSAVYLCASSWTRINEQFFGPGTRLTVL.

This clonotype appeared many times. The chain joins TRBV5-6 to TRBJ2-1; 7 bases match TRBD1. CDR1 is SGHDT, CDR2 YYEEEE, per germline. The V gene end was trimmed by 3 bases and the J gene end by 5 bases; junction bases not matched to a gene: 5. There are 14 residues in the CDR3. CDR3 loop: CASSSGTANNEQFF. The CDR3 region has the DNA TGTGCCAGCAGCTCCGGGACAGCGAACAATGAGCAGTTCTTC.

The chain joins TRBV6-2 or TRBV6-3 to TRBJ1-1; unclear D gene. Trimming took off 2 bases at V and 0 bases at J, with 13 bases between the two ends. This CDR3 region has 16 residues. Germline CDR1 reads MNHEY; CDR2 reads SVGEGT. The DNA of the CDR3 is TGTGCCAGCAGTTACCCCCCGGGGAGAATGAACACTGAAGCTTTCTTT. Its protein is CASSYPPGRMNTEAFF.

The J gene is TRBJ1-1, the V gene TRBV10-3, with 7 bases that match TRBD1. CDR1 is ENHRY and CDR2 is SYGVKD in the germline V gene. This CDR3 comprises 13 residues. Trimming at V came to 6 bases and at J to 3 bases, leaving 4 bases not matched to a gene. CDR3: CAIRDRADTEAFF. In nucleotides, the CDR3 is TGTGCCATCAGAGACAGGGCGGACACTGAAGCTTTCTTT.

Many counts were recorded for this clonotype. V is TRBV29-1 and J is TRBJ2-7; D is undetermined. The CDR3 has 13 residues. CDR1 and CDR2 from the germline V gene are SQVTM and ANQGSEA. Trimming removed 0 bases at V and 0 bases at J, with 6 bases between. CDR3 protein: CSVEDVSSYEQYF. CDR3 sequence (DNA): TGCAGCGTTGAAGACGTGAGCTCCTACGAGCAGTACTTC.

The chain couples TRBV24-1 to TRBJ2-3; D is unclear. This CDR3 is 13 amino acids long. Between the trimmed V and J ends, which lost 4 bases and 4 bases, there was a span of 8 bases. The germline V gene has CDR1 KGHDR and CDR2 SFDVKD. The CDR3 DNA reads TGTGCCACCAGTGACCCTGAGGCAGATACGCAGTATTTT. Translated, it gives CATSDPEADTQYF.